The present entry profiles one T cell receptor (beta chain) with its context. The antigen is not known. These data are taken from a study of radiotherapy plus CTLA-4 blockade in lung cancer. Study-wide results and limits: Some TCR clones had been derived from tumors. These clones expanded in peripheral blood after radiotherapy plus ipilimumab.

V lost 8 bases and J 3 bases, leaving 20 bases between the germline ends. Per the germline V gene, CDR1 is MDHEN and CDR2 is SYDVKM. The CDR3 loop spans 16 amino acids. Profiling relied on immunoSEQ multiplex PCR, and the TCRdb table lists in-frame clones only, not all of them. The table includes around 78,000 clones, about four fifths detected once. The gene calls are TRBV28 and TRBJ1-3, with a weak D call TRBD1 (6 bases). The TCR originated in a human donor with non-small cell lung cancer who had a partial response to radiotherapy plus ipilimumab. Some clones in this sample may be carry-over from other donors' samples. The specimen was peripheral blood, collected from a patient treated with radiotherapy plus ipilimumab. The CDR3 loop is CASDGSDRTHGNTIYF. CDR3 nucleotides: TGTGCCAGCGATGGTTCCGACAGGACTCATGGAAACACCATATATTTT.